The next 24 T cell receptor beta chains were all read from a single sample in a study of cytomegalovirus exposure and HLA in healthy donors. With 60 Vbeta and 13 Jbeta primers, the PCR was carried out. Sequencing was performed with immunoSEQ multiplex PCR; in TCRdb, only in-frame clones are kept and a portion is missing. The sample yields approximately 150,000 clones, more than 60% seen once. Sequencing was carried out using PBMCs. These receptors were taken from a woman aged 25 to 39 in good health and CMV-seropositive.

This sequence joins TRBV7-3 and TRBJ2-6; D is unclear. Trimming pared 5 bases from V and 2 bases from J, leaving 7 bases between. This CDR3 contains 14 residues. Germline V gene lookup returns CDR1 SGHTA and CDR2 FQGTGA. Here the CDR3 DNA reads TGTGCCAGCAGCCAGTCCACTGGGGCCAACGTCCTGACTTTC. This codes for CASSQSTGANVLTF.

The rearrangement joins TRBV18 to TRBJ1-2, with TRBD1 matching 9 bases. Germline V gene data show CDR1 as KGHSH and CDR2 as LQKENI. V trimming: 0 bases; J trimming: 8 bases; junction bases outside the gene matches: 16. CDR3 size: 18 residues. In DNA form, the CDR3 reads TGTGCCAGCTCACCACCGGGGGACAGGGACAATCGGCGGGGCGGCTACACCTTC. Residues: CASSPPGDRDNRRGGYTF.

This chain connects TRBV27 to TRBJ2-6; D is uncertain. CDR1 is MNHEY and CDR2 is SMNVEV in the germline V gene (reference sequence). The V end lost 6 bases, the J end lost 0 bases, and 18 bases lay between the germline ends. The CDR3 totals 18 residues. The CDR3 nucleotides are TGTGCCAGCAGCTTTAAGACACAATCCCTCTCTGGGGCCAACGTCCTGACTTTC. Translated, it gives CASSFKTQSLSGANVLTF. Full variable domain (remainder filled in from reference TRBV27 and TRBJ2-6): EAQVTQNPRYLITVTGKKLTVTCSQNMNHEYMSWYRQDPGLGLRQIYYSMNVEVTDKGDVPEGYKVSRKEKRNFPLILESPSPNQTSLYFCASSFKTQSLSGANVLTFGAGSRLTVL.

V is TRBV6-5 and J is TRBJ1-1, with D perhaps matching TRBD1 (5 bases). This CDR3 contains 14 residues. Trimming took off 6 bases at V and 7 bases at J, with 18 bases between the two ends. CDR1 MNHEY and CDR2 SVGAGI come from the germline V gene. In DNA, the CDR3 is TGTGCCAGCAGAGTCCAGGGTGAGAGAAATGAAGCTTTCTTT. The encoded protein is CASRVQGERNEAFF.

This clone appeared a few times. The chain links TRBV6-5 to TRBJ1-4, with D tentatively TRBD1 (5 bases). This CDR3 has 15 amino acids. Germline CDR1 and CDR2: MNHEY and SVGAGI. V was trimmed by 0 bases and J by 6 bases, leaving 11 bases between them. CDR3 in DNA: TGTGCCAGCAGTTACTCGGTCCGGGGGGATGAAAAACTGTTTTTT. Translating gives CASSYSVRGDEKLFF.

The chain joins TRBV4-3 to TRBJ2-1; 10 bases map to TRBD1. The CDR3 loop spans 17 amino acids. Losses at the gene ends were 0 bases for V and 2 bases for J; bases not matched to a gene: 4. Germline CDR1 is LGHNA and CDR2 is YSLEER. DNA of the CDR3: TGCGCCAGCAGCCAAGACTCCGGACAGGGGGCCTACAATGAGCAGTTCTTC. This sequence encodes CASSQDSGQGAYNEQFF.

The V and J genes are TRBV2 and TRBJ1-4; weak D call: TRBD1 (6 bases). This CDR3 contains 15 residues. Trimming stripped 6 bases from V and 5 bases from J, with 16 bases between. Germline V lookup: CDR1 SNHLY, CDR2 FYNNEI. In nucleotides, the CDR3 is TGTGCCAGCAGCGCCAAGCGGCAGGGGAATGAAAAACTGTTTTTT. It yields the protein CASSAKRQGNEKLFF.

The rearrangement joins TRBV5-5 to TRBJ2-1; 7 nucleotides match TRBD1. Trimming took 4 bases from V and 3 from J; bases not matched to a gene: 10. The germline gives CDR1 SGHKS, CDR2 YYEKEE (reference sequence). The CDR3 spans 16 residues. CDR3 DNA sequence: TGTGCCAGCAGCCTAACAGACAGGGTTCTCTACAATGAGCAGTTCTTC. This encodes CASSLTDRVLYNEQFF.

This chain uses TRBV18 with TRBJ2-7, with D unresolved. The ends were cut back, 1 base at V and 6 bases at J, with 7 bases in the middle. The CDR3 length is 12 residues. Germline CDR1 reads KGHSH; CDR2 reads LQKENI. The CDR3 protein is CASSPLGSEQYF. In nucleotides, the CDR3 is TGTGCCAGCTCACCACTGGGCTCCGAGCAGTACTTC.

In this sample, this clone turned up once. The chain is built from TRBV5-4 and TRBJ2-1; a possible D gene is TRBD2 (7 bases). The CDR3 spans 16 residues. Germline assignment: CDR1 SGHNT and CDR2 YYREEE (reference sequence). Deletions cut 3 bases from V and 4 bases from J, with 17 bases between. In nucleotides, the CDR3 is TGTGCCAGCAGCTCGGGCGGGGGCGAGAGGTACAATGAGCAGTTCTTC. It encodes CASSSGGGERYNEQFF.

The rearrangement uses TRBV4-2 and TRBJ2-3; 9 bases agree with TRBD2. This CDR3 has 17 residues. V gave up 1 base and J gave up 4 bases; unmatched junction bases: 9. CDR1 and CDR2 (germline): LGHNA, YNFKEQ. The CDR3 protein is CASSQGFAGGVADTQYF. In nucleotides, the CDR3 is TGTGCCAGCAGCCAAGGATTCGCGGGAGGGGTTGCAGATACGCAGTATTTT.

The chain joins TRBV30 to TRBJ1-5, with 11 bases identical to TRBD1. Per germline, CDR1 GTSNPN and CDR2 SVGIG (reference sequence). The CDR3 length is 13 residues. V was pared by 5 bases and J by 12 bases, with 9 bases of the junction left unmatched. CDR3 DNA: TGTGCCTGGGCCGGGACAGGGGGAACGCGCCAGCATTTT. It translates to CAWAGTGGTRQHF.

The genes are TRBV5-6 and TRBJ1-2; TRBD1 aligns across 11 bases. The CDR3 is 14 amino acids. Germline lookup yields CDR1 SGHDT and CDR2 YYEEEE. The V segment lost 4 bases and the J segment 3 bases; nucleotides outside the gene matches: 2. The CDR3 here is CASSLGQGDYGYTF. CDR3 nucleotide sequence: TGTGCCAGCAGCCTGGGACAGGGGGACTATGGCTACACCTTC.

The chain links TRBV9 to TRBJ1-3, with 10 bases lining up with TRBD1. CDR1 and CDR2 (germline): SGDLS, YYNGEE. V trimming: 4 bases; J trimming: 8 bases; junction bases outside the gene matches: 6. The CDR3 extends over 14 amino acids. CDR3 residues: CASSSGQGWDTIYF. CDR3 in DNA: TGTGCCAGCAGCTCGGGACAGGGGTGGGACACCATATATTTT.

The V gene is TRBV6-5, the J gene TRBJ2-7; TRBD1 agrees at 9 bases. The trim removed 2 bases at V and 7 bases at J, leaving 9 bases unmatched. Germline V gives CDR1 MNHEY, CDR2 SVGAGI. This CDR3 comprises 15 residues. In nucleotides, the CDR3 is TGTGCCAGCAGTTACGTACAGGGGGCGACGAGGGAGCAGTACTTC. Amino acid sequence: CASSYVQGATREQYF.

The chain is built from TRBV10-1 and TRBJ2-7, with 10 bases aligning to TRBD1. Per germline, CDR1 WNHNN and CDR2 SYGVQD (reference sequence). V gave up 5 bases and J gave up 5 bases; unmatched junction bases: 3. This CDR3 has 13 amino acids. The CDR3 sequence: CASSPGTGDEQYF. DNA for the CDR3: TGCGCCAGCAGTCCCGGGACAGGGGACGAGCAGTACTTC.

V is TRBV6-1 and J is TRBJ1-2; 7 bases line up with TRBD1. This CDR3 has 13 residues. Germline assignment: CDR1 MNHNS and CDR2 SASEGT. V lost 2 bases and J lost 9; bases outside the gene matches: 6. The CDR3 region is CASSEQGVKSYTF. The CDR3 DNA follows: TGTGCCAGCAGTGAACAGGGGGTTAAAAGCTACACCTTC.

Only one count was recorded for this clone. The chain couples TRBV4-2 to TRBJ1-5; possible D gene TRBD1, 6 bases. The CDR3 consists of 16 residues. V dropped 1 base and J dropped 3 bases, with 13 bases sitting between them. Germline V gene sequence: CDR1 LGHNA, CDR2 YNFKEQ. CDR3 sequence: CASSQGSTGSNQPQHF. As DNA, the CDR3 is TGTGCCAGCAGCCAAGGGAGCACAGGGTCCAATCAGCCCCAGCATTTT.

The chain carries TRBV23-1 and TRBJ2-1, with a tentative D call TRBD2 (5 bases). TRBV23-1 qualifies as an ORF whose function is uncertain. Trimming left V 7 bases short and J 3 bases short, with 13 bases between. The CDR3 runs 14 residues. The CDR3 region is CASNYSRDYNEQFF. CDR3 nucleotide sequence: TGCGCCAGCAACTATTCCCGGGACTACAATGAGCAGTTCTTC.

In DNA form, the CDR3 reads TGTGCTAGTGGCCTTCCCCAGGGTTGGAGCGAGCAGTACTTC. Translated, it gives CASGLPQGWSEQYF. The V call is TRBV12-5, the J call TRBJ2-7; the D gene is possibly TRBD1 (5 bases). V was clipped by 6 bases and J by 6 bases, with 18 bases between them. Germline V CDR1 and CDR2: LGHNT, FRNRAP. This CDR3 region has 14 residues. Complete variable domain (other parts from reference TRBV12-5 and TRBJ2-7): DARVTQTPRHKVTEMGQEVTMRCQPILGHNTVFWYRQTMMQGLELLAYFRNRAPLDDSGMPKDRFSAEMPDATLATLKIQPSEPRDSAVYFCASGLPQGWSEQYFGPGTRLTVT.

The chain combines TRBV21-1 with TRBJ1-5. TRBV21-1 is recorded as a pseudogene. There are 15 residues in the CDR3. In DNA form, the CDR3 reads TGTGCCAGCAATAGTTGGGAGGAGAGCAATCAGCCCCAGCATTTT. Amino acids: CASNSWEESNQPQHF.

This rearrangement joins TRBV30 to TRBJ1-5; TRBD1 matches at 8 bases. The CDR3 extends over 17 amino acids. Germline CDR1 reads GTSNPN; CDR2 reads SVGIG (reference sequence). V trimming: 2 bases; J trimming: 6 bases; junction bases outside the gene matches: 15. As DNA, the CDR3 is TGTGCCTGGAGTTCGACCCTTTTACAGGGGGGCGGTCAGCCCCAGCATTTT. Residues: CAWSSTLLQGGGQPQHF. Variable domain in full (rest from reference TRBV30 and TRBJ1-5): SQTIHQWPATLVQPVGSPLSLECTVEGTSNPNLYWYRQAAGRGLQLLFYSVGIGQISSEVPQNLSASRPQDRQFILSSKKLLLSDSGFYLCAWSSTLLQGGGQPQHFGDGTRLSIL.

V usage is TRBV19 and J usage is TRBJ2-7; a weak D match, TRBD2 (6 bases). Trimming stripped 6 bases from V and 0 bases from J, with 15 bases between. The CDR3 runs to 15 residues. Germline values: CDR1 LNHDA, CDR2 SQIVND (reference sequence). The CDR3 is CASSSGRQSSYEQYF. The CDR3 DNA is TGTGCCAGTAGCTCTGGGAGGCAAAGCTCCTACGAGCAGTACTTC.

This sequence joins TRBV6-5 and TRBJ1-4; 7 bases are shared with TRBD1. The germline V gene encodes CDR1 MNHEY and CDR2 SVGAGI. The CDR3 is 15 residues long. V shed 6 bases, J shed 4 bases, and the junction held 8 bases outside the gene matches. CDR3 sequence reads: CASRPTGDSNEKLFF. CDR3 in DNA: TGTGCCAGCAGACCTACCGGGGACAGTAATGAAAAACTGTTTTTT.